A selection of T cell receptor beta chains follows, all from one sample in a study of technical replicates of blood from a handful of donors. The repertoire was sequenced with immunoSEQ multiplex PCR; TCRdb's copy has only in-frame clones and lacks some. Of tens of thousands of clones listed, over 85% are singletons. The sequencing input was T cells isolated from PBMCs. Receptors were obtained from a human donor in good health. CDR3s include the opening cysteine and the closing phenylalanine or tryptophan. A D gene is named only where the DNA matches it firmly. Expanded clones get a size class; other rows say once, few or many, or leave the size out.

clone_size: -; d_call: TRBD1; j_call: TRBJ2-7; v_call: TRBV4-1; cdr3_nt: TGCGCCAGCAGCCTCTCGGACAGGTATACCTACGAGCAGTACTTC; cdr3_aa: CASSLSDRYTYEQYF
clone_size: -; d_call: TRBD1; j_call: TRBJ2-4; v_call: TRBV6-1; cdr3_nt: TGTGCCAGCAGTGAAGCCTTGACAGGGGTGAGGAAAAACATTCAGTACTTC; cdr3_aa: CASSEALTGVRKNIQYF
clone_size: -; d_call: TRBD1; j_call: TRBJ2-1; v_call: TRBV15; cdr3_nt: TGTGCCACCAGCCCGGGACAGGGGTACAATGAGCAGTTCTTC; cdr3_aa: CATSPGQGYNEQFF
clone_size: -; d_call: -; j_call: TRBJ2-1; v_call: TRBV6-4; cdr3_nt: TGTGCCAGCAAAAAGGAGGGCGCTAGTTATCATGAGCAGTTCTTC; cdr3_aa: CASKKEGASYHEQFF
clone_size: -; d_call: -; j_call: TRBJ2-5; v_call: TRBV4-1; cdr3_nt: TGCGCCAGCAGCCGGGTCGGCGGAGTAGAGACCCAGTACTTC; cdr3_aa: CASSRVGGVETQYF
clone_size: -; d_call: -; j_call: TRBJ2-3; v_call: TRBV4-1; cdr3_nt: TGCGCCAGCAGCCAAGACCTTGATACGCAGTATTTT; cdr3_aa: CASSQDLDTQYF
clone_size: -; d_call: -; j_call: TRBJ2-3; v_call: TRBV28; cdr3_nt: TGTGCCAGCAGGAGGGACTCAGGCGGGGATACGCAGTATTTT; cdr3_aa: CASRRDSGGDTQYF
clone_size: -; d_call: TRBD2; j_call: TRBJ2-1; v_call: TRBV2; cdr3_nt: TGTGCCAGCAGACTAGCGAAGGAGAATGAGCAGTTCTTC; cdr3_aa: CASRLAKENEQFF
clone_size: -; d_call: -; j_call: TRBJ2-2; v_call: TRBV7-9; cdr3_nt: TGTGCTCAGAGCGGAGGGGCCGGGGAGCTGTTTTTT; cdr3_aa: CAQSGGAGELFF
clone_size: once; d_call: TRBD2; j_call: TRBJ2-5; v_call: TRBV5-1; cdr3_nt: TGCGCCAGCAGCTTGGCCAGGACTAGCGGGAGGACGGGAGAGACCCAGTACTTC; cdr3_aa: CASSLARTSGRTGETQYF
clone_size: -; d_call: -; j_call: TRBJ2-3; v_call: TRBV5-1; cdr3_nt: TGCGCCAGCACGACCCTAGCTACTCGCACAGATACGCAGTATTTT; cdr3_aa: CASTTLATRTDTQYF
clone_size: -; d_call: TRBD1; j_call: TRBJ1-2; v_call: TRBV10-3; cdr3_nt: TGTGCCCTATCCACAGGGGAGGCGGGCGGCTACACCTTC; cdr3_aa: CALSTGEAGGYTF
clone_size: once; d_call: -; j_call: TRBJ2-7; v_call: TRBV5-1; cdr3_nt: TGCGCCAGCAGCTTGGCGTACGGGACTCAGGAGGAGTACTTC; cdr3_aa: CASSLAYGTQEEYF
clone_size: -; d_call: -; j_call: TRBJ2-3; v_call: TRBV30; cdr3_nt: TGTGCCTGGAGTCCGGGCACAGATACGCAGTATTTT; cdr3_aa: CAWSPGTDTQYF
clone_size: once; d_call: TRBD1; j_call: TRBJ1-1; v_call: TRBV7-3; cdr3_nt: TGTGCCAGCAGCCCCTCCACAGGGGGCACTGAAGCTTTCTTT; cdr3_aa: CASSPSTGGTEAFF
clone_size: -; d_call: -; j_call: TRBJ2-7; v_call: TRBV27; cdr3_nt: TGTGCCAGCAGTTTATCCCTCTCCTACGAGCAGTACTTC; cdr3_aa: CASSLSLSYEQYF
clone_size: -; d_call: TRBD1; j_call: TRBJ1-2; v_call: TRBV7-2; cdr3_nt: TGTGCCAGCAGCTTACCAGGGGGCGTGTACTACACCTTC; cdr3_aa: CASSLPGGVYYTF
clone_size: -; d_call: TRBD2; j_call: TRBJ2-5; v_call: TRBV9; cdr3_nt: TGTGCCAGCAGCGTAGAGGTAGCGGGGGGGGCGGAGACCCAGTACTTC; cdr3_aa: CASSVEVAGGAETQYF
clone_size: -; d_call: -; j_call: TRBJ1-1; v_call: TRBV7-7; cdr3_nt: TGTGCCAGCACCCCCCCCGAGCAATGGTACACTGAAGCTTTCTTT; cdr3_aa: CASTPPEQWYTEAFF
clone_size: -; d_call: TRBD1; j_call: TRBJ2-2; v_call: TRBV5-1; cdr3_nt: TGCGCCAGCAGTTCGAACCCCGGGACAGGGCCCACCGGGGAGCTGTTTTTT; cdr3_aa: CASSSNPGTGPTGELFF
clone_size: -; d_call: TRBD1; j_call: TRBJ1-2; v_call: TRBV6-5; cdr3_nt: TGTGCCAGCAGTTACTCGGACAGGGACTATGGCTACACCTTC; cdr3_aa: CASSYSDRDYGYTF
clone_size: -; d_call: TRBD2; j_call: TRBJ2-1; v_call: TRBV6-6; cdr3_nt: TGTGCCAGCAGGCCAGTTATAGCGGGAGGGGCCAATGAGCAGTTCTTC; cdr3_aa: CASRPVIAGGANEQFF